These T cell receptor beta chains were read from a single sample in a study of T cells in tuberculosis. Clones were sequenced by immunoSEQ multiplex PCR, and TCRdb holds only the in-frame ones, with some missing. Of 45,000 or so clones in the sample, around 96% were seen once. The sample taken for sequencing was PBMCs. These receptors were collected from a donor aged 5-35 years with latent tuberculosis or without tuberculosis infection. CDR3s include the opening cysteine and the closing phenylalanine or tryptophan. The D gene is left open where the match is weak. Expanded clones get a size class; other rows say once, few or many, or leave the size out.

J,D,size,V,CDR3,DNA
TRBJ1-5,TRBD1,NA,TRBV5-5,CASSGTGGNQPQHF,TGTGCCAGCAGCGGGACAGGGGGAAATCAGCCCCAGCATTTT
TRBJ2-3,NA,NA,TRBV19,CASSLSPGQVRDTQYF,TGTGCCAGTAGTCTTTCTCCGGGACAAGTCAGAGATACGCAGTATTTT
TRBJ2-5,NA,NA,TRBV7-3,CASSLTGLDRQETQYF,TGTGCCAGCAGCTTAACGGGTCTGGACAGACAAGAGACCCAGTACTTC
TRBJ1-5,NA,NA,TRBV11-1,CASSLGQNQPQHF,TGTGCCAGCAGCCTAGGACAGAATCAGCCCCAGCATTTT
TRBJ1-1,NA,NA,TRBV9,CASGGYDGTEAFF,TGTGCCAGCGGGGGGTACGATGGCACTGAAGCTTTCTTT
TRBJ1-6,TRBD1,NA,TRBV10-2,CASRRMPGTEDSPLHF,TGCGCCAGCAGACGTATGCCCGGGACAGAAGATTCACCCCTCCACTTT
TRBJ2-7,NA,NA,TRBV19,CASSSPYTYEQYF,TGTGCCAGTAGTTCTCCCTATACCTACGAGCAGTACTTC
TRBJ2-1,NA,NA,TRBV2,CASITGFQHNEQFF,TGTGCCAGCATTACAGGATTTCAACACAATGAGCAGTTCTTC
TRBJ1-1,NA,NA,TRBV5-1,CASSPLGETEAFF,TGCGCCAGCAGCCCTCTCGGGGAGACTGAAGCTTTCTTT
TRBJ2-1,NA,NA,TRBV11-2,CASSLDKGDSLFF,TGTGCCAGCAGCTTAGATAAGGGGGATTCTCTGTTCTTC
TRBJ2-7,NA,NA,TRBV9,CASSVDGVGTYEQYF,TGTGCCAGCAGCGTAGACGGGGTTGGGACCTACGAGCAGTACTTC
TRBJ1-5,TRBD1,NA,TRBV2,CASGGTGGNQPQHF,TGTGCCTCGGGGGGGACAGGGGGCAATCAGCCCCAGCATTTT
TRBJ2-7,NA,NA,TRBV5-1,CASSLPGIDEQYF,TGCGCCAGCAGCTTGCCGGGTATCGACGAGCAGTACTTC
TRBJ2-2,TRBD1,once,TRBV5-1,CASSSQGAGTGELFF,TGCGCCAGCAGCTCCCAGGGGGCGGGCACCGGGGAGCTGTTTTTT
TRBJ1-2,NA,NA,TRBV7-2,CASSLALGGAVYGYTF,TGTGCCAGCAGCTTAGCCCTAGGAGGCGCGGTCTATGGCTACACCTTC
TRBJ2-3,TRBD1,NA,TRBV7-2,CASSPRQGSTDTQYF,TGTGCCAGCAGCCCAAGACAGGGTAGCACAGATACGCAGTATTTT
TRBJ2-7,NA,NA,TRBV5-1,CASRIFREGGYLYEQYF,TGCGCCAGCAGAATTTTCAGGGAAGGGGGATATTTGTACGAGCAGTACTTC
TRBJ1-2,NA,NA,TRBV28,CASSLRPGSGYTF,TGTGCCAGCAGTTTAAGGCCAGGGTCTGGCTACACCTTC
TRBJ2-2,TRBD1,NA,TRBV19,CASSPRTGSNGELFF,TGTGCCAGTAGTCCACGGACAGGGTCCAACGGGGAGCTGTTTTTT
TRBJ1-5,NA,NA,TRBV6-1,CASTLSGDQPQHF,TGTGCCAGCACTCTGAGCGGGGATCAGCCCCAGCATTTT
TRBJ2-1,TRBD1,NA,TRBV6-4,CASSDSQGAYNEQFF,TGTGCCAGCAGTGACTCACAGGGGGCCTACAATGAGCAGTTCTTC
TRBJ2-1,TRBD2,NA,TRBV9,CASSVPGRGNEQFF,TGTGCCAGCAGCGTACCCGGGAGGGGAAATGAGCAGTTCTTC
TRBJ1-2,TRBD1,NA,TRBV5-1,CASSLGTGEYGYTF,TGCGCCAGCAGCTTGGGGACAGGGGAATATGGCTACACCTTC
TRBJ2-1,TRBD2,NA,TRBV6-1,CASSEIAGSYNEQFF,TGTGCCAGCAGTGAAATAGCGGGAAGCTACAATGAGCAGTTCTTC
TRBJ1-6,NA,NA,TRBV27,CASSPAGLRGGGSPLHF,TGTGCCAGCAGTCCCGCCGGCCTACGGGGGGGTGGCTCACCCCTCCACTTT
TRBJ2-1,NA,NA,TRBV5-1,CASSLVAGAVDEQFF,TGCGCCAGCAGCTTGGTGGCGGGGGCGGTGGATGAGCAGTTCTTC
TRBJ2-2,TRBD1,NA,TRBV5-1,CASSLAIGQGASTGELFF,TGCGCCAGCAGCTTGGCCATTGGACAGGGGGCGAGCACCGGGGAGCTGTTTTTT
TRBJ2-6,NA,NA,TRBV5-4,CASSLALSGNSGANVLTF,TGTGCCAGCAGCTTGGCCTTGAGCGGAAACTCTGGGGCCAACGTCCTGACTTTC
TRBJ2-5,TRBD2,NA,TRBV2,CASSETSGRSIRETQYF,TGTGCCAGCAGTGAAACTAGCGGGAGGAGTATCAGGGAGACCCAGTACTTC
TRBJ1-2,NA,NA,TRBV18,CASSPPGSNGYTF,TGTGCCAGCTCACCACCAGGGAGCAATGGCTACACCTTC
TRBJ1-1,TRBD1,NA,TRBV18,CASSPLQDRSTEAFF,TGTGCCAGCTCACCACTGCAGGACAGGTCCACTGAAGCTTTCTTT
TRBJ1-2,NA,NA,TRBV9,CASSVTVNYGYTF,TGTGCCAGCAGCGTGACAGTCAACTATGGCTACACCTTC
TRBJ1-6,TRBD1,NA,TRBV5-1,CASTFGQGGSPLHF,TGCGCCAGCACCTTTGGACAGGGGGGTTCACCCCTCCACTTT
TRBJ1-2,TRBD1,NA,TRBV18,CASSLGTANYGYTF,TGTGCCAGCTCACTCGGGACAGCTAACTATGGCTACACCTTC
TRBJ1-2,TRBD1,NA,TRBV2,CASSSGTGNDGYTF,TGTGCCAGCAGTTCCGGGACAGGGAACGACGGCTACACCTTC
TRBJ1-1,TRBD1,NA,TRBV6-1,CASSKDRGRNTEAFF,TGTGCCAGCAGTAAAGACAGGGGTCGTAACACTGAAGCTTTCTTT
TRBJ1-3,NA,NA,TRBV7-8,CASSLGLAADGNTIYF,TGTGCCAGCAGCTTAGGCCTCGCAGCGGATGGAAACACCATATATTTT
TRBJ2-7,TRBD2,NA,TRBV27,CASSLLPGTSGRAEEQYF,TGTGCCAGCAGTTTGTTACCCGGGACTAGCGGGAGGGCCGAAGAGCAGTACTTC
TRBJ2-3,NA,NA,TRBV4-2,CASSGRDTQYF,TGTGCCAGCAGCGGGAGGGATACGCAGTATTTT
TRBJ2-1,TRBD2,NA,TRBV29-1,CSVEAGGVDNEQFF,TGCAGCGTTGAGGCGGGAGGGGTCGACAATGAGCAGTTCTTC
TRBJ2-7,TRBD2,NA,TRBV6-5,CASSYGTSAFYEQYF,TGTGCCAGCAGTTACGGGACTAGCGCTTTCTACGAGCAGTACTTC
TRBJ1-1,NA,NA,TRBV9,CASSGGHDTAEAFF,TGTGCCAGCAGCGGGGGACACGACACCGCTGAAGCTTTCTTT
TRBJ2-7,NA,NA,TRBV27,CASSLPGNEQYF,TGTGCCAGCAGTTTACCAGGCAACGAGCAGTACTTC
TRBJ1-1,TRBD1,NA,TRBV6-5,CASTPGGTEAFF,TGTGCCAGCACCCCAGGGGGGACTGAAGCTTTCTTT
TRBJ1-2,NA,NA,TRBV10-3,CAISEPRGGPLRNGYTF,TGTGCCATCAGTGAGCCCCGTGGTGGGCCGCTAAGGAATGGCTACACCTTC
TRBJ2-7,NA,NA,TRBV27,CASSPRELRSKSYEQYF,TGTGCCAGCAGTCCCCGGGAGCTGCGGTCGAAGTCCTACGAGCAGTACTTC
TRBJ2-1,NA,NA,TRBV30,CAWDRHNEQFF,TGTGCCTGGGACAGGCACAATGAGCAGTTCTTC
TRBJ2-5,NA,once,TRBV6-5,CASMGSSGPGKTQYF,TGTGCCAGCATGGGGTCGAGCGGCCCCGGGAAGACCCAGTACTTC
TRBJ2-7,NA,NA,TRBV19,CASSMDLSFYEQYF,TGTGCCAGTAGTATGGACTTAAGCTTCTACGAGCAGTACTTC
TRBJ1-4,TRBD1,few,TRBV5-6,CASSLAGTGREKLFF,TGTGCCAGCAGCTTGGCCGGGACAGGGAGAGAAAAACTGTTTTTT
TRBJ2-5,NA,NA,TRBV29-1,CSVGPRGRETQYF,TGCAGCGTGGGTCCAAGAGGAAGAGAGACCCAGTACTTC
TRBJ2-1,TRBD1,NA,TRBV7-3,CASSSPGTGGGDEQFF,TGTGCCAGCAGCTCCCCCGGGACAGGGGGCGGGGATGAGCAGTTCTTC
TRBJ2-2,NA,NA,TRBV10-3,CAISPTGKNTGELFF,TGTGCCATCAGCCCGACAGGCAAGAACACCGGGGAGCTGTTTTTT
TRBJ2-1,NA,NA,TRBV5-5,CASSFPGMDNEQFF,TGTGCCAGCAGCTTCCCAGGGATGGACAATGAGCAGTTCTTC
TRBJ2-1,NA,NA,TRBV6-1,CASSEAGPAGRFF,TGTGCCAGCAGTGAAGCAGGGCCGGCGGGACGGTTCTTC
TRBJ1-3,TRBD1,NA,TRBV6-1,CACGTGVDGNTIYF,TGTGCCTGTGGGACAGGGGTAGATGGAAACACCATATATTTT
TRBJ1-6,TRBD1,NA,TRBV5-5,CASSVEQGARGSYNSPLHF,TGTGCCAGCAGCGTAGAACAGGGGGCCAGGGGCTCCTATAATTCACCCCTCCACTTT